These 11 T cell receptor beta chains were sequenced from one sample in a study of Graves' ophthalmopathy and Graves' hyperthyroidism. RNA transcripts served as template for amplifying TCR beta CDR3 sequences. First-round RT-PCR with HTBI primers preceded a second-round multiplex PCR. Each CDR3 protein gets one entry after TCRdb re-called the multiplex PCR reads with MiXCR. The data contain over a million distinct CDR3 sequences, approximately 35% of them singletons. The sequenced sample was peripheral blood or thyroid tissue (not recorded which). The receptor source for this set is an adult man with Graves' hyperthyroidism.

This clonotype was seen many times. The CDR3 sequence: CASSPIDSRFNQPQHF. The CDR3 coding sequence is TGTGCCAGCAGCCCAATAGACAGCCGCTTCAATCAGCCCCAGCATTTT. The chain carries TRBV7-2 and TRBJ1-5; D possibly corresponds to TRBD1 (5 bases). Germline V gives CDR1 SGHTA, CDR2 FQGNSA. CDR3 length: 16 residues. Between the trimmed V and J ends, which lost 5 bases and 3 bases, there was a span of 17 bases.

The chain uses TRBV5-1 and TRBJ1-4, with 9 bases identical to TRBD1. Germline lookup yields CDR1 SGHRS and CDR2 YFSETQ. Trimming took 4 bases from V and 11 from J; bases not matched to a gene: 15. There are 16 residues in the CDR3. The CDR3 nucleotides read TGCGCCAGCAGCCCCACGGCGGGACAGGGACCGCGCAAACTGTTTTTT. It yields the protein CASSPTAGQGPRKLFF. The variable domain in full, completed from reference TRBV5-1 and TRBJ1-4, reads KAGVTQTPRYLIKTRGQQVTLSCSPISGHRSVSWYQQTPGQGLQFLFEYFSETQRNKGNFPGRFSGRQFSNSRSEMNVSTLELGDSALYLCASSPTAGQGPRKLFFGSGTQLSVL.

This clonotype was counted many times. The chain carries TRBV9 and TRBJ2-2, with D perhaps matching TRBD1 or TRBD2 (5 bases each). V was cut by 0 bases and J by 4 bases, with 10 bases left in between. The length of the CDR3 is 15 residues. The germline CDR1 and CDR2 sequences are SGDLS and YYNGEE. This chain's CDR3 is CASSVAAGSTGELFF. The CDR3 DNA sequence: TGTGCCAGCAGCGTAGCGGCAGGGAGCACCGGGGAGCTGTTTTTT.

This sequence joins TRBV6-6 and TRBJ2-7; possibly TRBD1 for D (6 bases). This CDR3 has 11 residues. The germline V gene has CDR1 MNHNY and CDR2 SVGAGI (reference sequence). V was pared by 6 bases and J by 6 bases, with 9 bases between. The CDR3 loop reads CASSQGPEQYF. The CDR3 DNA reads TGTGCCAGCAGCCAGGGGCCCGAGCAGTACTTC.

This chain links TRBV7-2 with TRBJ1-2; tentative D call: TRBD1 (5 bases). V lost 6 bases and J 7 bases, leaving 15 bases between the germline ends. CDR1 is SGHTA, CDR2 FQGNSA, per germline. The CDR3 is made up of 13 amino acids. The CDR3 here is CASSSLTGGGYTF. For the CDR3, the DNA is TGTGCCAGCAGTTCCTTGACTGGGGGTGGCTACACCTTC. Full variable domain (outside the CDR3, taken from reference TRBV7-2 and TRBJ1-2): GAGVSQSPSNKVTEKGKDVELRCDPISGHTALYWYRQSLGQGLEFLIYFQGNSAPDKSGLPSDRFSAERTGGSVSTLTIQRTQQEDSAVYLCASSSLTGGGYTFGSGTRLTVV.

The gene calls are TRBV29-1 and TRBJ2-3; D is ambiguous. The ends were cut back, 5 bases at V and 3 bases at J, with 9 bases in the middle. CDR3 length: 12 residues. Germline-derived CDR1 and CDR2 are SQVTM and ANQGSEA. The CDR3 loop reads CSVLHSTDTQYF. CDR3 nucleotide sequence: TGCAGCGTTCTCCACAGTACAGATACGCAGTATTTT.

This clonotype was detected once. The chain carries TRBV27 and TRBJ1-5; D uncertain. Germline-derived CDR1 and CDR2 are MNHEY and SMNVEV (reference sequence). Deletions cut 7 bases from V and 6 bases from J, with 19 bases between. CDR3 length: 15 residues. The CDR3 DNA follows: TGTGCCAGCAAATCCGACGGAGGACGTAGTCAGCCCCAGCATTTT. It yields the protein CASKSDGGRSQPQHF.

The CDR3 loop reads CASSRRDRVTEAFF. CDR3 in DNA: TGTGCCAGTAGCCGACGGGACAGGGTAACTGAAGCTTTCTTT. The chain combines TRBV19 with TRBJ1-1; 9 bases line up with TRBD1. The V gene end was trimmed by 6 bases and the J gene end by 5 bases; junction bases not matched to a gene: 7. This CDR3 contains 14 residues. CDR1 and CDR2 (germline): LNHDA, SQIVND (reference sequence). The full variable domain, in which reference TRBV19 and TRBJ1-1 provide the parts outside the CDR3, is DGGITQSPKYLFRKEGQNVTLSCEQNLNHDAMYWYRQDPGQGLRLIYYSQIVNDFQKGDIAEGYSVSREKKESFPLTVTSAQKNPTAFYLCASSRRDRVTEAFFGQGTRLTVV.

V usage is TRBV24-1 and J usage is TRBJ2-7; 10 bases line up with TRBD1. The CDR3 has 16 amino acids. V dropped 3 bases and J dropped 6; count of bases not matched to a gene: 10. CDR1 is KGHDR and CDR2 is SFDVKD in the germline V gene. CDR3 in DNA: TGTGCCACCAGTGATAGCGGACAGGGGGAGACCTCCGAGCAGTACTTC. Amino acid sequence: CATSDSGQGETSEQYF.

This clonotype has a single count. The chain is built from TRBV29-1 and TRBJ1-2, with D possibly TRBD1 on 5 matching bases. Germline V lookup: CDR1 SQVTM, CDR2 ANQGSEA. CDR3 length: 11 amino acids. The CDR3 reads CRVGPDYGYTF. DNA for the CDR3: TGCAGAGTGGGACCGGACTATGGCTACACCTTC.

This clonotype was recorded at least ten times. The V and J genes are TRBV10-2 and TRBJ1-5; D is perhaps TRBD1 (5 bases). The germline V gene has CDR1 WSHSY and CDR2 SAAADI. The CDR3 runs to 15 residues. Trimming pared 2 bases from V and 1 base from J, leaving 9 bases between. The CDR3 loop is CASSERGTSNQPQHF. The CDR3 DNA reads as TGCGCCAGCAGTGAGAGAGGGACGAGCAATCAGCCCCAGCATTTT.